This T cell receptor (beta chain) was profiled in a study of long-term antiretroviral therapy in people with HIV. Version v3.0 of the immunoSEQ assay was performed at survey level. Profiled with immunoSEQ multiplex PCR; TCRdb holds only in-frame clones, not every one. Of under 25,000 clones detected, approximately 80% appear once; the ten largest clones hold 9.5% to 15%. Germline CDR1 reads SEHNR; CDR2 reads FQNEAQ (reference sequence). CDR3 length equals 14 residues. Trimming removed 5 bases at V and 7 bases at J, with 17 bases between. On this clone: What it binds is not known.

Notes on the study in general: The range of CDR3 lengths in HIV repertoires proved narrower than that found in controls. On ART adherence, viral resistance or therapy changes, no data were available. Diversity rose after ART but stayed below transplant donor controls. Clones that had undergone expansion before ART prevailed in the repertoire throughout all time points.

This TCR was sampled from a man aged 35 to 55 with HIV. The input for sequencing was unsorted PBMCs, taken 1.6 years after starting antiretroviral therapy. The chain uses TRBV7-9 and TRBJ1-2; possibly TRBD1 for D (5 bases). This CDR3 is CASSPDQTVSGYTF. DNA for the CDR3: TGTGCCAGCAGCCCAGATCAGACAGTCAGTGGCTACACCTTC.